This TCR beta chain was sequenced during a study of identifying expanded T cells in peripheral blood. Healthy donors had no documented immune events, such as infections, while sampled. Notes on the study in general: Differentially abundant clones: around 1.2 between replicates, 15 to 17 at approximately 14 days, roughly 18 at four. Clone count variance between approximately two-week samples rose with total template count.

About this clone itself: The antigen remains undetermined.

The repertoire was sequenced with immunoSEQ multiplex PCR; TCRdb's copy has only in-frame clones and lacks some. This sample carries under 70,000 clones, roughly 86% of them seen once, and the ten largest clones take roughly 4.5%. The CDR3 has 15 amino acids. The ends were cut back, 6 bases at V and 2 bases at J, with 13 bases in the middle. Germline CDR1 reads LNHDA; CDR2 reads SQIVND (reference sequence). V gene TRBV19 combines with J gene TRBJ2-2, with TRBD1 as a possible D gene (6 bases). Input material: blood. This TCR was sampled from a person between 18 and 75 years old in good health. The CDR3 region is CASSRQAGNTGELFF. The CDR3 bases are TGTGCCAGTAGCCGACAGGCCGGCAACACCGGGGAGCTGTTTTTT.